Reported below is one TCR beta chain. The antigen is not known. This specimen comes from a study of cytomegalovirus exposure and HLA in healthy donors. The study, taken as a whole, reports: A later look showed TCR association rates differing by HLA locus, highest for DRB1 and lowest for HLA-C. In a later analysis, a missense DCLRE1C variant was linked to TCR beta V- and J-gene trimming. For most TCR sequences rarity was the rule, although some public TCRs occurred in many donors.

Germline values: CDR1 SGHRS, CDR2 YFSETQ. With 4 bases clipped from V and 6 bases from J, the junction kept 9 bases outside the gene matches. This CDR3 contains 14 residues. The study ran its PCR with 60 Vbeta and 13 Jbeta primers. Measured with immunoSEQ multiplex PCR; TCRdb has only the in-frame clones, and not every one. The table has about 160,000 clones, 65% to 80% seen once. The V and J genes are TRBV5-1 and TRBJ1-1; TRBD1 agrees at 7 bases. The clonotype originates from a man in his late teens or twenties in good health and CMV-seropositive. Sequencing was performed on PBMCs. The CDR3 here is CASSGGQPRAEAFF. CDR3 in DNA: TGCGCCAGCAGCGGGGGACAGCCTCGCGCTGAAGCTTTCTTT.